This T cell receptor (beta chain) was profiled in a study of cytomegalovirus exposure and HLA in healthy donors. In the PCR, 60 Vbeta and 13 Jbeta primers were used. Some clones are missing from TCRdb's copy, which holds only in-frame ones; the method was immunoSEQ multiplex PCR. The sample records about 140,000 clones, 61% being singletons. Remarks on this clone: Antigen specificity is unknown.

Points from the study as a whole: The authors later linked a missense DCLRE1C variant to TCR beta V- and J-gene trimming. An analysis that was carried out later associated 15,000 to 20,000 TCR beta sequences with HLA alleles at 0.05 false discovery rate.

The clonotype originates from a male donor in good health and CMV-seronegative. The specimen sequenced was PBMCs.

This CDR3 reads CASSLEAGGWEQYF. CDR3 bases: TGCGCCAGCAGCTTGGAGGCAGGGGGCTGGGAGCAGTACTTC. V usage is TRBV5-1 and J usage is TRBJ2-7, with 8 bases that match TRBD1. This CDR3 contains 14 residues. In germline, CDR1 is SGHRS, CDR2 YFSETQ. Trimming removed 0 bases from V and 7 bases from J; junction bases left unmatched: 6. Based on the CDR3 plus reference TRBV5-1 and TRBJ2-7, the full variable domain is KAGVTQTPRYLIKTRGQQVTLSCSPISGHRSVSWYQQTPGQGLQFLFEYFSETQRNKGNFPGRFSGRQFSNSRSEMNVSTLELGDSALYLCASSLEAGGWEQYFGPGTRLTVT.